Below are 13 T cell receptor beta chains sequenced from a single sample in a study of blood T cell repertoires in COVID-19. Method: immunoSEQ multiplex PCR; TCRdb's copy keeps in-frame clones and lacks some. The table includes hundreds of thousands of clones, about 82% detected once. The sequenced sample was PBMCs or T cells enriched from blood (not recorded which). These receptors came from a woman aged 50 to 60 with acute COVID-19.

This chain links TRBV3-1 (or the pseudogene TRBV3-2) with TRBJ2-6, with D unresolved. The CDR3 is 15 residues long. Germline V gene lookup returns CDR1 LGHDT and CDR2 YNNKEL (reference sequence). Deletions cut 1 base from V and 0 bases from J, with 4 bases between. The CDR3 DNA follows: TGTGCCAGCAGCCAAGCGTTCTCTGGGGCCAACGTCCTGACTTTC. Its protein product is CASSQAFSGANVLTF.

As DNA, the CDR3 is TGTGCCAGCTCTGCGGGGGGACCTACCTACGAGCAGTACTTC. Encoded protein: CASSAGGPTYEQYF. The chain is built from TRBV18 and TRBJ2-7; 8 bases align to TRBD2. V lost 6 bases, J lost 2 bases, and 6 bases stayed unmatched. This CDR3 has 14 amino acids. Germline-derived CDR1 and CDR2 are KGHSH and LQKENI.

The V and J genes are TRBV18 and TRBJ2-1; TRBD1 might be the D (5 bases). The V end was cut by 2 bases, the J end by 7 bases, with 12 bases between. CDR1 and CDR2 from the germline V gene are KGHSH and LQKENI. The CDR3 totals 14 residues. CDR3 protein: CASSPKTGRNEQFF. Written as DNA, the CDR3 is TGTGCCAGCTCACCAAAAACAGGAAGGAATGAGCAGTTCTTC.

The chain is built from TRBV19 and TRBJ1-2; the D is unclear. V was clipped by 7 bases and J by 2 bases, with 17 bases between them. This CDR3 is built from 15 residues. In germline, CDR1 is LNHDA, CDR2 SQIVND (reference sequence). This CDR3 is CASTLGWPMNYGYTF. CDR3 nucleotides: TGTGCCAGTACACTAGGTTGGCCTATGAACTATGGCTACACCTTC.

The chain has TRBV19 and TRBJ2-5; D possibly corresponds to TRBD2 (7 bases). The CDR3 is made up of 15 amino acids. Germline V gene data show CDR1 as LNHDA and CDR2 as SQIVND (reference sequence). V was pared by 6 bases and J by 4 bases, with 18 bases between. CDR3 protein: CASSSGGGRGETQYF. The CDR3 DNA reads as TGTGCCAGTAGCTCCGGGGGCGGGAGAGGAGAGACCCAGTACTTC.

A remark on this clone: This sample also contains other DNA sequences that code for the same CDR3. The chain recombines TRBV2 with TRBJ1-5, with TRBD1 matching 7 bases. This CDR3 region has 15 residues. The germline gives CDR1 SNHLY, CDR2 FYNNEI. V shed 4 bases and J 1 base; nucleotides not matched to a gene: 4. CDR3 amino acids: CASSAGTESNQPQHF. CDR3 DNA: TGTGCCAGCAGTGCCGGGACAGAAAGCAATCAGCCCCAGCATTTT.

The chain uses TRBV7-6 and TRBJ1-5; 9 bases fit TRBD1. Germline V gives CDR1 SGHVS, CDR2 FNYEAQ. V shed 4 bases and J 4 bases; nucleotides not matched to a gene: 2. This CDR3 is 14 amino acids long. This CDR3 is CASSSGQGNQPQHF. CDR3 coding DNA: TGTGCCAGCAGCTCGGGACAGGGAAATCAGCCCCAGCATTTT. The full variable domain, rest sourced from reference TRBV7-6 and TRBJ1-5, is GAGVSQSPRYKVTKRGQDVALRCDPISGHVSLYWYRQALGQGPEFLTYFNYEAQQDKSGLPNDRFSAERPEGSISTLTIQRTEQRDSAMYRCASSSGQGNQPQHFGDGTRLSIL.

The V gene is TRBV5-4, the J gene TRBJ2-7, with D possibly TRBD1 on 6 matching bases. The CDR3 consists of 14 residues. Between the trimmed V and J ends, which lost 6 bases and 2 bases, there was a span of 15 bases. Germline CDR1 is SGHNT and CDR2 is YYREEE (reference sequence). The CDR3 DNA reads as TGTGCCAGCATCCCGGACCCAGGGGCCTACGAGCAGTACTTC. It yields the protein CASIPDPGAYEQYF.

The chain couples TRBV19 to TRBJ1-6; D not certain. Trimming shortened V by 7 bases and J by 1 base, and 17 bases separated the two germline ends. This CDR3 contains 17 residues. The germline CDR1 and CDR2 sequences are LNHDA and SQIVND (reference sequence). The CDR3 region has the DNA TGTGCCAGTACTCACCACGCGGGGAGGTCCTATAATTCACCCCTCCACTTT. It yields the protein CASTHHAGRSYNSPLHF.

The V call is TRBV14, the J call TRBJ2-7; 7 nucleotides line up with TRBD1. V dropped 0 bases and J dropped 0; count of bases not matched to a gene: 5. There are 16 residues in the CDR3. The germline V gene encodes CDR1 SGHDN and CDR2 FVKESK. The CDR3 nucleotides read TGTGCCAGCAGCCAAGAATCCGACAGGGACTCCTACGAGCAGTACTTC. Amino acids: CASSQESDRDSYEQYF.

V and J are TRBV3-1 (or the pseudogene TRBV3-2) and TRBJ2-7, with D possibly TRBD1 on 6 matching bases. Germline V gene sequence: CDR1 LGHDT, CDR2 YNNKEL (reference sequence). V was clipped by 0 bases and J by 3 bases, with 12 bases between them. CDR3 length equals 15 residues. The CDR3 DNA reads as TGTGCCAGCAGCCAAGATCCGGGACAAGGCTACGAGCAGTACTTC. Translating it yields CASSQDPGQGYEQYF.

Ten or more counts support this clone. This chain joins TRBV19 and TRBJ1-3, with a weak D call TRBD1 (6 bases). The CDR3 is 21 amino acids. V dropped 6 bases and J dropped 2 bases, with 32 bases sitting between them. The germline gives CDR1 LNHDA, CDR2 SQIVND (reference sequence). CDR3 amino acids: CASRPPVGRTGQNVAGNTIYF. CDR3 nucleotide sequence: TGTGCCAGTAGGCCCCCCGTTGGGAGAACAGGGCAGAATGTCGCTGGAAACACCATATATTTT.

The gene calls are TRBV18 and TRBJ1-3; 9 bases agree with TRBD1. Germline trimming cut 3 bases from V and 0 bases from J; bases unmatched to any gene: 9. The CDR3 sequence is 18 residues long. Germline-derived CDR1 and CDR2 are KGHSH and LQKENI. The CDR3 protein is CASSPSQGQGSSGNTIYF. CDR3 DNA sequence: TGTGCCAGCTCACCTTCCCAGGGACAGGGAAGCTCTGGAAACACCATATATTTT. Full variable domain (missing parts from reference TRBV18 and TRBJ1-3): NAGVMQNPRHLVRRRGQEARLRCSPMKGHSHVYWYRQLPEEGLKFMVYLQKENIIDESGMPKERFSAEFPKEGPSILRIQQVVRGDSAAYFCASSPSQGQGSSGNTIYFGEGSWLTVV.